The 9 T cell receptor beta chains listed next were all sequenced from one sample in a study of blood T cell repertoires in COVID-19. Profiling relied on immunoSEQ multiplex PCR, and the TCRdb table lists in-frame clones only, not all of them. This table holds fewer than 400,000 clones, 85% found once. Sequencing was done on a sample of peripheral blood. These receptors all stem from a woman aged 18-30 years with acute or convalescent COVID-19.

The J gene is TRBJ2-7, the V gene TRBV20-1; tentatively, D is TRBD1 (6 bases). The germline V gene has CDR1 DFQATT and CDR2 SNEGSKA (reference sequence). The V end lost 3 bases, the J end lost 2 bases, and 14 bases lay between the germline ends. The CDR3 consists of 14 residues. The CDR3 is CSASHRDFPYEQYF. The CDR3 nucleotides are TGCAGTGCTAGTCACAGGGATTTTCCCTACGAGCAGTACTTC.

The J gene is TRBJ1-1, the V gene TRBV14; no firm D call. Germline V CDR1 and CDR2: SGHDN, FVKESK. Trimming stripped 3 bases from V and 6 bases from J, with 11 bases between. The CDR3 has 13 residues. DNA of the CDR3: TGTGCCAGCAGCCACGGCAGGTTCGCTGAAGCTTTCTTT. It translates to CASSHGRFAEAFF. Based on the CDR3 plus reference TRBV14 and TRBJ1-1, the full variable domain is EAGVTQFPSHSVIEKGQTVTLRCDPISGHDNLYWYRRVMGKEIKFLLHFVKESKQDESGMPNNRFLAERTGGTYSTLKVQPAELEDSGVYFCASSHGRFAEAFFGQGTRLTVV.

The chain employs TRBV14 and TRBJ1-1; D not resolved. The CDR3 loop spans 12 amino acids. Trimming took off 1 base at V and 7 bases at J, with 7 bases between the two ends. Looked up from germline, CDR1 is SGHDN and CDR2 is FVKESK. As DNA, the CDR3 is TGTGCCAGCAGCCAAGGGGCTCATGAAGCTTTCTTT. Its translation is CASSQGAHEAFF.

This chain's CDR3 is CASSLPRPNEQFF. The CDR3 bases are TGCGCCAGCAGCTTGCCCAGGCCAAATGAGCAGTTCTTC. The chain joins TRBV5-1 to TRBJ2-1; no firm D call. CDR3 length: 13 amino acids. Germline assignment: CDR1 SGHRS and CDR2 YFSETQ. V lost 1 base and J 7 bases, leaving 9 bases between the germline ends.

This clone was counted only a few times. The chain joins TRBV19 to TRBJ1-2; tentative D call: TRBD1 (5 bases). The germline V gene encodes CDR1 LNHDA and CDR2 SQIVND (reference sequence). The CDR3 totals 15 residues. The V and J ends lost 5 bases and 1 base respectively, with 14 bases between them. The CDR3 sequence: CASSFRGRFNYGYTF. The DNA of the CDR3 is TGTGCCAGTAGTTTTAGGGGCAGATTTAACTATGGCTACACCTTC.

V gene TRBV30 combines with J gene TRBJ1-2, with D hard to call. Germline CDR1 GTSNPN, CDR2 SVGIG (reference sequence). V was pared by 0 bases and J by 5 bases, with 13 bases between. The CDR3 has 14 amino acids. The CDR3 spells CAWSVPGEWYGYTF. CDR3 in DNA: TGTGCCTGGAGTGTACCCGGGGAATGGTATGGCTACACCTTC.

A remark on this clone: One end of the junction fails to match germline, which may point to a read error. The chain has TRBV6-6 and TRBJ2-7; no reliable D call. CDR3 length: 9 amino acids. Germline CDR1 reads MNHNY; CDR2 reads SVGAGI (reference sequence). The CDR3 DNA follows: TGTGCCAGCAGTAAGGAGCACTACTTC. It translates to CASSKEHYF.

The CDR3 protein is CASSRLRASTDTQYF. The CDR3 coding sequence is TGTGCCAGCAGCCGACTACGTGCTAGCACAGATACGCAGTATTTT. The gene calls are TRBV6-5 and TRBJ2-3, with a weak D call TRBD2 (5 bases). Trimming stripped 6 bases from V and 0 bases from J, with 13 bases between. This CDR3 comprises 15 residues. Germline V gene lookup returns CDR1 MNHEY and CDR2 SVGAGI.

The chain is built from TRBV7-3 and TRBJ2-7; D is possibly TRBD2 (5 bases). With 3 bases removed from V and 3 bases from J, the gap between germline ends came to 12 bases. Germline V gives CDR1 SGHTA, CDR2 FQGTGA. This CDR3 is built from 14 residues. The CDR3 nucleotides are TGTGCCAGCAGCTTCCCGGGGTTTAACTACGAGCAGTACTTC. Protein product: CASSFPGFNYEQYF. Filled out from reference TRBV7-3 and TRBJ2-7, the complete variable domain reads GAGVSQTPSNKVTEKGKYVELRCDPISGHTALYWYRQSLGQGPEFLIYFQGTGAADDSGLPNDRFFAVRPEGSVSTLKIQRTERGDSAVYLCASSFPGFNYEQYFGPGTRLTVT.